One T cell receptor (beta chain) is described in this entry. These data are taken from a study of cytomegalovirus exposure and HLA in healthy donors. In the PCR, 60 Vbeta and 13 Jbeta primers were used. Sequenced by immunoSEQ multiplex PCR; TCRdb stores in-frame clones only, minus some. The sample has about 200,000 clones. The TCR sequence derives from a man aged 30-40 years in good health and CMV-seronegative. The specimen was PBMCs.

In DNA form, the CDR3 reads TGCGCCAGCAGCCAAGGATCTTCCAGCGGGAGGGCCGGGGATACGCAGTATTTT. Protein sequence: CASSQGSSSGRAGDTQYF. This chain uses TRBV4-1 with TRBJ2-3; 10 nucleotides align to TRBD2. V shed 1 base, J shed 6 bases, and the junction held 13 bases outside the gene matches. This CDR3 is 18 amino acids long. CDR1 and CDR2 (germline): MGHRA, YSYEKL.